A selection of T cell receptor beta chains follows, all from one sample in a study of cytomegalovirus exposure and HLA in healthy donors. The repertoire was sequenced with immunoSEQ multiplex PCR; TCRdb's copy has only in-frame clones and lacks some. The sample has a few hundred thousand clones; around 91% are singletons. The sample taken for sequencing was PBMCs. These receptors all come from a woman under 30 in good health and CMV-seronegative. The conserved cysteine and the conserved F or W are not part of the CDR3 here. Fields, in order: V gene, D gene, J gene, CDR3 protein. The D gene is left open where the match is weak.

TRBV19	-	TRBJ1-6	ASTPYRDSNSPLH
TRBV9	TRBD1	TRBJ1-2	ASSVETGGAGYGYT
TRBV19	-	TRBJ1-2	ASSIVSDSYYT
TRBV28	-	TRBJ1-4	ASSLYDKLKLF
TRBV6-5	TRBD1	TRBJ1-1	ASSYPSQGGTEAF
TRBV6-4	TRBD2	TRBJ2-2	ASSDSSGGDTGELF
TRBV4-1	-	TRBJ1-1	ASIRDTYTEAF
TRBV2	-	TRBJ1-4	ASSEHSINEKLF
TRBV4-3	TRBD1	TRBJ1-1	ASSQDRTGLNTEAF
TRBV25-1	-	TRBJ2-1	ASSEGAGSDNEQF
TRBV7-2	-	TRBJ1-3	ASSLGYSISGNTIY
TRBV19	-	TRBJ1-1	ASLGVKPNTEAF
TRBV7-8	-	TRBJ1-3	ASSLGAISGNTIY
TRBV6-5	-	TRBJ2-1	ASSSFGVPYNEQF
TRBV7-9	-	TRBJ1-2	ASSLGRFDGYT
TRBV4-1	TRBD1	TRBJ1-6	ASSQDFEGTGNSPLH
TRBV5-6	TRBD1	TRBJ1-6	ASSGDRGGYSPLH
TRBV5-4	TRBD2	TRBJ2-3	ASSLGGGPSTDTQY
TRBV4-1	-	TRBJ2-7	ASSQDRAGNYEQY
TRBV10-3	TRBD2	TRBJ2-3	AANPSGGPTDTQY
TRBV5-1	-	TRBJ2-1	ASSLERGYNEQF
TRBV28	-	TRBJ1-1	ASSSPGGVDTEAF
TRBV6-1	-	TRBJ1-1	ASKLYMNTEAF
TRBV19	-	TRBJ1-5	ASRVAGEGNQPQH
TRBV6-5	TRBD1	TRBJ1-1	ASSSNDRGNTEAF
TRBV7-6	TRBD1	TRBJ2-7	ASSLANAGGFYEQY
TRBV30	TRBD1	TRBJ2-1	AWRRGRNNEQF
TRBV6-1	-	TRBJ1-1	ASSETGFEAF
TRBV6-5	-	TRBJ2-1	ASSYVFTSSYNEQF
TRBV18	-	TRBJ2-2	ASSPDRSTGELF
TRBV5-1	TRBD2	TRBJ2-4	ASSLDAPSGGKNIQY
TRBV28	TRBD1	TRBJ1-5	ASSFITGGGQPQH
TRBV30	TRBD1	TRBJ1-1	AWKGQGLTEAF
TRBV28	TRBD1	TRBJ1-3	ASKGQAASGNTIY
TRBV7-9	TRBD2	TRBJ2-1	ASSLGSGGGNEQF
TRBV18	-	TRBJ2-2	ASSPLAREGELF
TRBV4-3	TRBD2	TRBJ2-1	ASSSRGGSYNEQF
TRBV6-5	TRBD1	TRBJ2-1	ASRAPGQGVNEQF
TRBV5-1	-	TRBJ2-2	ASSSLAQNTGELF
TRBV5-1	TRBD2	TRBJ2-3	ASSRTSGGSSTDTQY
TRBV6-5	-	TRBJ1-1	ASSYGQMNTEAF
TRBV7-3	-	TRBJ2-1	ASSLEAHNEQF
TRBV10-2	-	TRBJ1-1	ASSEHPGNTEAF
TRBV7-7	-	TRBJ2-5	ASSLAGVPQETQY
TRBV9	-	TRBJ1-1	ASSVDPGANTEAF
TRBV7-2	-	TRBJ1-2	ASSLTEYNYGYT
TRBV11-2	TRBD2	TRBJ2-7	ASSLDPGGAEQY
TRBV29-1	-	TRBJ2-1	SVEEGRELAREQF
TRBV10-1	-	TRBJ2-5	ASSESYLGREETQY
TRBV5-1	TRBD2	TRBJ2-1	ASTETGTSGNEQF
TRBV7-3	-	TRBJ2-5	ASSRGLKETQY
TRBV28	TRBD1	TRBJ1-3	ASSSHPGTGFGNTIY
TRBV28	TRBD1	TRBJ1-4	ASSSAGTATNEKLF
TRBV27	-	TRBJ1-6	ASRQITGTYNSPLH
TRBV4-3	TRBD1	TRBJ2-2	ASSQLSTGTGGTGELF